This T cell receptor beta chain was sequenced in a study of CD8+CD57+ T cells in acquired aplastic anemia. Looking at the study overall: DNA from sorted CD4+ and CD8+ cells averaged roughly 3.4 ug.

TCR beta VDJ and CDR3 profiles were obtained from a genomic DNA template. Each CDR3 protein gets one entry after TCRdb re-called the reads with MiXCR. The table records 95,000 to 150,000 distinct CDR3 sequences, approximately 40% of them present only once. The CDR3 spans 13 residues. Trimming took 4 bases from V and 5 from J, leaving 11 bases between them. Germline lookup yields CDR1 SNHLY and CDR2 FYNNEI. All patients picked for sequencing had shown, by flow cytometry, an expansion of CD8+CD57+ cells. The chain has TRBV2 and TRBJ2-5; the D call may be TRBD1 or TRBD2 (5 bases each). The sample comprised sorted CD4+, CD8+, or CD8+CD57+ T cells (not recorded which) from PBMCs. The TCR sequence derives from a human donor with aplastic anemia. The CDR3 region has the DNA TGTGCCAGCAGTGCGTGGTGGGGGGAGACCCAGTACTTC. Its protein product is CASSAWWGETQYF.